This T cell receptor (beta chain) was obtained from a study of beta chain features in type 1 diabetes listed by TCRdb under 2018. For the study in its entirety: No differences in mean age, gender distribution, total cell number or subset yield were found between patients and healthy donors. The study compared the TCRB repertoires of sorted circulating CD4+ T cell subsets in recently diagnosed type 1 diabetes patients with those in matched healthy donors. Regulatory and stem cell-like memory subsets were obtained from only 8 patients and roughly 8 healthy donors, while naive and central memory subsets were obtained from all 28 donors. A total of approximately 100 million sorted cells were examined across all samples, and the number of cells per subset was strongly correlated with RNA yield. The full study reports these points: Type 1 diabetes patients showed a moderate but significant shortening of TCRB CDR3 length in all four CD4+ subsets. The naive, central memory and regulatory TCRB repertoires appeared to resemble one another more closely among patients than among healthy donors. Because the HLA sub-analyses included only small numbers of individuals, any influence of HLA type on TCRB rearrangement was left unresolved. At VDJ recombination sites, type 1 diabetes patients had fewer insertions and more deleted nucleotides, which implies abnormalities in thymic rearrangement. Sequencing cDNA rather than genomic DNA could over-represent highly expressing activated cells, although activation and CD3 levels did not differ between groups. PCR may preferentially amplify shorter templates, but because patient and control samples were amplified and corrected together, any resulting skew would affect both groups equally.

From each donor, a single peripheral blood sample of about 116 mL on average was drawn into heparinised tubes. Using a panel that included CD45RO, CCR7, CD25, CD127, CD95 and CD27, naive, central memory, regulatory and stem cell-like memory CD4+ T cells were sorted on a BD FACSAria II. All sorted populations exceeded 98% purity. Right away, PBMCs were isolated by Lymphoprep density gradient centrifugation and were stained directly, with no culture step. So that batch effects would be minimized, each experiment stained and sorted samples in pairs, pairing one healthy donor with one patient. Trimming removed 2 bases from V and 4 bases from J, leaving 15 bases between the germline ends. The CDR3 runs 16 amino acids, cysteine and phenylalanine included. Only the CDR3 DNA is retained, 48 bases long and in frame from the first base. For CDR1 and CDR2, the germline V gene (reference sequence) lists SEHNR and FQNEAQ.

This clone has a handful of counts. It lacks a known antigen. Per-base qualities were not stored, and no clone one base away is much larger. The entire amount of isolated RNA was reverse transcribed using the High Capacity cDNA Reverse Transcription Kit, so the sequenced TCRB transcripts were expressed ones. Deep immunoSEQ sequencing was applied to naive, central memory and regulatory T cell samples, giving an average of about 3.57 million total reads per sample. Sorted cells were lysed in RLT buffer, and RNA was extracted using DNase-treated RNeasy Micro or Mini kits according to cell number. Each cell subset was processed on its own to prevent cross-contamination, while patient and healthy donor samples were processed together. The immunoSEQ multiplex PCR was used to amplify TCRB sequences from cDNA, generating 87-bp fragments that spanned the CDR3 region. The amplicons were sequenced using the Illumina HiSeq platform. The study's processing was this. PCR bias was computationally corrected using synthetic template baselines, reads within Hamming distance 2 were collapsed, and singletons that could not be merged were discarded. Reads were aligned against IMGT so that V, D and J genes, CDR3 length and insertions or deletions at six rearrangement sites could be assigned. Within each subset, clonotype counts were normalized to the number of sorted cells before true diversity and Gini coefficients were calculated with the tcR R package. The overlap coefficient, calculated on TCRB nucleotide sequences, was used to quantify repertoire sharing. Sourced from immuneACCESS, this table was stored by TCRdb with only in-frame sequences that have V and J called. A share of the clones is absent; for the studies checked, an unresolved V gene accounts for under half, and the remainder has no known explanation. Clone size and the V and J calls come from that table; the DNA yielded D and trimming. A total of 130,000 to 150,000 clones appear in this sample, 40% to 55% of them only once. The ten largest clonotypes hold over 0.4% of the sample.

The sequence is built from TRBV7-9 and TRBJ2-1, with TRBD2 tentatively as D gene (7 bases match). The sequencing input was Tregs from blood. The sample's cell subset or site label is to be understood as: regulatory CD4+ T cells. The receptor's source is a man younger than 30 in good health. The CDR3 reads as follows: CASSLSLGGGYNEQFF. The sequence in DNA is TGTGCCAGCAGCTTAAGTTTGGGAGGGGGGTACAATGAGCAGTTCTTC. Beyond the CDR3, the reference TRBV7-9 and TRBJ2-1 genes provide the residues; the full variable domain reads: DTGVSQNPRHKITKRGQNVTFRCDPISEHNRLYWYRQTLGQGPEFLTYFQNEAQLEKSRLLSDRFSAERPKGSFSTLEIQRTEQGDSAMYLCASSLSLGGGYNEQFFGPGTRLTVL.